The present T cell receptor beta chain was sequenced within a study of blood T cell repertoires in COVID-19. The wider study: COVID-19 samples from acute and convalescent phases originated in the United States, Italy and Spain.

This CDR3 is built from 17 residues. V lost 1 base and J lost 7; bases outside the gene matches: 6. Germline-derived CDR1 and CDR2 are SGHTA and FQGNSA. This table comes from immunoSEQ multiplex PCR, and its TCRdb copy is limited to in-frame clones, with some not included. The sample includes over 45,000 clones, around 83% seen only once; the top ten take nearly 7.5%. This chain connects TRBV7-2 to TRBJ2-2; 13 bases line up with TRBD2. Sequences were obtained from peripheral blood. The clonotype was recovered from a man in his 60s with active COVID-19. The chain's CDR3 is CASSLGLAGGLGGELFF. In DNA, the CDR3 is TGTGCCAGCAGCTTAGGACTAGCGGGGGGATTGGGCGGGGAGCTGTTTTTT.